Shown below are 27 T cell receptor beta chains from a single sample sequenced in a study of cytomegalovirus exposure and HLA in healthy donors. Vbeta (60) and Jbeta (13) primers were used in the PCR. Assay: immunoSEQ multiplex PCR; the TCRdb copy retains only in-frame clones and omits some. Of approximately 150,000 clones listed, 68% are singletons. The specimen was PBMCs. The receptors shown here come from a woman aged 18 to 35 in good health and CMV-seropositive.

The chain links TRBV27 to TRBJ2-1; no clear D. Germline assignment: CDR1 MNHEY and CDR2 SMNVEV (reference sequence). This CDR3 is 11 amino acids long. Trimming shortened V by 4 bases and J by 8 bases, and 6 bases separated the two germline ends. The CDR3 sequence is CASSSLYEQFF. The CDR3 DNA follows: TGTGCCAGCAGTTCCCTTTATGAGCAGTTCTTC.

The V call is TRBV30, the J call TRBJ2-1, with a possible D match to TRBD1 (5 bases). The V gene's germline CDR1 is GTSNPN and CDR2 SVGIG (reference sequence). The CDR3 extends over 13 amino acids. Deletions cut 3 bases from V and 9 bases from J, with 15 bases between. CDR3 coding DNA: TGTGCCTGGAGGAAATGGGGCCAAGGTGAGCAGTTCTTC. It specifies CAWRKWGQGEQFF.

This clone was seen just once. The J gene is TRBJ2-7, the V gene TRBV19; TRBD2 matches at 7 bases. The CDR3 extends over 14 amino acids. In germline, CDR1 is LNHDA, CDR2 SQIVND (reference sequence). V shed 5 bases, J shed 0 bases, and the junction held 4 bases outside the gene matches. CDR3 in DNA: TGTGCCAGTAGTCTTGGGAGGGCCTCCTACGAGCAGTACTTC. Protein product: CASSLGRASYEQYF.

The V call is TRBV5-4, the J call TRBJ2-1, with TRBD2 as a possible D gene (6 bases). Trimming cost V 0 bases and J 9 bases, with 10 bases left between them. This CDR3 spans 13 amino acids. Germline V gene data show CDR1 as SGHNT and CDR2 as YYREEE (reference sequence). The CDR3 coding sequence is TGTGCCAGCAGCTTGGCTAGCGAAGGTGAGCAGTTCTTC. This codes for CASSLASEGEQFF.

V usage is TRBV5-4 and J usage is TRBJ2-7; D ambiguous. This CDR3 has 11 residues. Germline CDR1 reads SGHNT; CDR2 reads YYREEE (reference sequence). V lost 4 bases and J 9 bases, leaving 11 bases between the germline ends. The CDR3 DNA reads as TGTGCCAGCAGCAGCAGACAACGGCAGTACTTC. Translating it yields CASSSRQRQYF.

The chain is built from TRBV5-1 and TRBJ1-4, with 10 bases that match TRBD1. The germline gives CDR1 SGHRS, CDR2 YFSETQ. The CDR3 has 14 amino acids. Losses at the gene ends were 3 bases for V and 8 bases for J; bases not matched to a gene: 4. The CDR3 protein is CASSSGTGVEKLFF. In DNA form, the CDR3 reads TGCGCCAGCAGCTCCGGGACAGGGGTCGAAAAACTGTTTTTT.

The J gene is TRBJ2-5, the V gene TRBV11-2; 9 bases map to TRBD2. Per germline, CDR1 SGHAT and CDR2 FQNNGV. The trim removed 1 base at V and 4 bases at J, leaving 4 bases unmatched. This CDR3 has 15 residues. This CDR3 is CASSLAPAGGETQYF. The CDR3 DNA reads TGTGCCAGCAGCTTAGCCCCAGCGGGAGGAGAGACCCAGTACTTC.

This clone was seen a single time. V is TRBV27 and J is TRBJ1-2, with D possibly matching TRBD1 (5 bases). Germline CDR1 and CDR2: MNHEY and SMNVEV (reference sequence). There are 13 residues in the CDR3. With 3 bases removed from V and 6 bases from J, the gap between germline ends came to 11 bases. This CDR3 is CASSFTAGHGYTF. For the CDR3, the DNA is TGTGCCAGCAGTTTCACAGCAGGGCATGGCTACACCTTC.

This clone was found a few times. This chain connects TRBV7-8 to TRBJ1-5, with D perhaps TRBD1 (5 bases). The CDR3 contains 16 residues. Trimming stripped 1 base from V and 9 bases from J, with 19 bases between. CDR1 SGHVS and CDR2 FQNEAQ come from the germline V gene. The CDR3 loop reads CASSLVAGPIGGPQHF. CDR3 coding DNA: TGTGCCAGCAGCTTAGTTGCGGGACCCATTGGAGGGCCCCAGCATTTT. The variable domain in full, with the rest retrieved from reference TRBV7-8 and TRBJ1-5, is GAGVSQSPRYKVAKRGQDVALRCDPISGHVSLFWYQQALGQGPEFLTYFQNEAQLDKSGLPSDRFFAERPEGSVSTLKIQRTQQEDSAVYLCASSLVAGPIGGPQHFGDGTRLSIL.

This chain links TRBV6-6 with TRBJ2-7; D ambiguous. The CDR3 is 13 amino acids. Germline V gene data show CDR1 as MNHNY and CDR2 as SVGAGI (reference sequence). The ends were cut back, 2 bases at V and 3 bases at J, with 8 bases in the middle. The CDR3 coding sequence is TGTGCCAGCAGTTACGGAGCCGGCTACGAGCAGTACTTC. Residues: CASSYGAGYEQYF.

This chain connects TRBV19 to TRBJ1-3; 7 nucleotides agree with TRBD1. From germline, CDR1 is LNHDA and CDR2 SQIVND (reference sequence). V was clipped by 1 base and J by 0 bases; unmatched bases: 3. The CDR3 covers 16 residues. CDR3 protein: CASSIGDSSSGNTIYF. The DNA for the CDR3 is TGTGCCAGTAGTATAGGGGACAGCTCCTCTGGAAACACCATATATTTT.

This chain links TRBV7-8 with TRBJ1-1; 7 bases align to TRBD1. Germline V gene lookup returns CDR1 SGHVS and CDR2 FQNEAQ. V lost 3 bases to trimming and J lost 10 bases; unmatched junction nucleotides: 5. This CDR3 is built from 12 residues. This chain's CDR3 is CASSFDRARAFF. CDR3 nucleotide sequence: TGTGCCAGCAGCTTCGACAGGGCTAGAGCTTTCTTT.

V gene TRBV6-5 combines with J gene TRBJ1-3; no definite D call. The germline gives CDR1 MNHEY, CDR2 SVGAGI. V was clipped by 7 bases and J by 5 bases, with 9 bases between them. This CDR3 has 12 residues. The CDR3 region is CASKTPRNTIYF. In nucleotides, the CDR3 is TGTGCCAGCAAAACTCCCCGAAACACCATATATTTT.

This clone was picked up a small number of times. Other DNA sequences in this sample translate to the same CDR3. The chain combines TRBV10-1 with TRBJ2-1, with a tentative D call TRBD2 (6 bases). Germline V gene sequence: CDR1 WNHNN, CDR2 SYGVQD (reference sequence). The germline V and J ends were trimmed by 9 bases and 9 bases, with 15 bases remaining between them. The CDR3 runs 12 residues. For the CDR3, the DNA is TGCGCCAGAACTTTACCGGAGGGTGAGCAGTTCTTC. The encoded protein is CARTLPEGEQFF.

The V and J genes are TRBV5-4 and TRBJ2-1; 8 bases are a match to TRBD2. The CDR3 length is 16 residues. V trimming: 2 bases; J trimming: 4 bases; junction bases outside the gene matches: 8. CDR1 is SGHNT and CDR2 is YYREEE in the germline V gene (reference sequence). The CDR3 region has the DNA TGTGCCAGCAGCTTCGAGCCTAGCGGGTCTTACAATGAGCAGTTCTTC. Translated: CASSFEPSGSYNEQFF.

The chain uses TRBV27 and TRBJ2-1, with unresolved D. The germline CDR1 and CDR2 sequences are MNHEY and SMNVEV (reference sequence). Trimming cost V 0 bases and J 13 bases, with 10 bases left between them. CDR3 length: 12 amino acids. CDR3 nucleotides: TGTGCCAGCAGTTTATCGCGAGAGATCCAGTTCTTC. The encoded protein is CASSLSREIQFF.

This rearrangement joins TRBV7-9 to TRBJ1-2; TRBD1 agrees at 8 bases. CDR1 SEHNR and CDR2 FQNEAQ come from the germline V gene (reference sequence). The CDR3 covers 13 residues. Trimming removed 7 bases from V and 6 bases from J; junction bases left unmatched: 7. CDR3: CASTTTGENGYTF. In nucleotides, the CDR3 is TGTGCCAGCACAACGACAGGGGAGAATGGCTACACCTTC.

V and J are TRBV9 and TRBJ2-7; D remains ambiguous. Germline CDR1 reads SGDLS; CDR2 reads YYNGEE. This CDR3 region has 14 residues. Trimming cost V 0 bases and J 4 bases, with 11 bases left between them. CDR3 region: CASSVAASDYEQYF. Here the CDR3 DNA reads TGTGCCAGCAGCGTAGCAGCGTCGGATTACGAGCAGTACTTC. The whole variable domain, filled in from reference TRBV9 and TRBJ2-7, reads DSGVTQTPKHLITATGQRVTLRCSPRSGDLSVYWYQQSLDQGLQFLIQYYNGEERAKGNILERFSAQQFPDLHSELNLSSLELGDSALYFCASSVAASDYEQYFGPGTRLTVT.

This clone was counted only a few times. This sequence joins TRBV29-1 and TRBJ2-5; 10 bases match TRBD2. The CDR3 has 16 amino acids. Germline CDR1 SQVTM, CDR2 ANQGSEA. Losses at the gene ends were 6 bases for V and 4 bases for J; bases not matched to a gene: 14. CDR3 sequence: CSVGTSGTTRRETQYF. Written as DNA, the CDR3 is TGCAGCGTCGGTACTAGCGGGACAACCCGGAGAGAGACCCAGTACTTC.

CDR3: CASSYSDSSTYEQYF. CDR3 DNA: TGTGCCAGCAGTTACTCCGACAGTTCTACCTACGAGCAGTACTTC. The V gene is TRBV6-6, the J gene TRBJ2-7, with D possibly being TRBD1 (5 bases). The germline CDR1 and CDR2 sequences are MNHNY and SVGAGI (reference sequence). Trimming took 0 bases from V and 2 from J, leaving 11 bases between them. This CDR3 has 15 amino acids.

A single count supports this clone. The gene calls are TRBV18 and TRBJ1-1, with TRBD1 matching 8 bases. The CDR3 consists of 17 residues. Per the germline V gene, CDR1 is KGHSH and CDR2 is LQKENI. After removal of 4 bases from V and 0 bases from J, the junction contained 10 bases not matched to a gene. CDR3 nucleotide sequence: TGTGCCAGCTCACAGTGGACAGGGAGAGGGATGAACACTGAAGCTTTCTTT. Translation gives CASSQWTGRGMNTEAFF.

CDR3 residues: CASSEGRALLAGVYNEQFF. CDR3 sequence (DNA): TGTGCCAGCAGTGAAGGAAGGGCGTTACTAGCGGGGGTATACAATGAGCAGTTCTTC. The chain links TRBV6-1 to TRBJ2-1; the match to TRBD2 covers 11 bases. Germline assignment: CDR1 MNHNS and CDR2 SASEGT. This CDR3 has 19 residues. The ends lost 1 base at V and 4 bases at J; junction bases unmatched: 12.

With respect to this clone: The junction departs from germline at one end; a sequencing error may be responsible. V usage is TRBV7-7 and J usage is TRBJ2-2; a possible D gene is TRBD1 (5 bases). The CDR3 sequence is 16 residues long. The germline V gene encodes CDR1 SSHAT and CDR2 FNYEAQ (reference sequence). The CDR3 region is CASSLVSQGNTGELFF. In nucleotides, the CDR3 is TGTGCTAGCAGCTTAGTGTCGCAGGGGAACACCGGGGAGCTGTTTTTT.

The chain employs TRBV19 and TRBJ2-7, with 12 bases that match TRBD2. The CDR3 spans 15 residues. After removal of 6 bases from V and 3 bases from J, the junction contained 6 bases not matched to a gene. The germline gives CDR1 LNHDA, CDR2 SQIVND (reference sequence). CDR3 in amino acids: CASRSSGRELYEQYF. The CDR3 coding sequence is TGTGCCAGTAGATCTAGCGGGAGGGAACTCTACGAGCAGTACTTC.

As concerns this clone: Other nucleotide sequences from this sample produce the same CDR3. This sequence joins TRBV6-5 and TRBJ1-1; no firm D call. V dropped 7 bases and J dropped 0 bases, with 15 bases sitting between them. The V gene's germline CDR1 is MNHEY and CDR2 SVGAGI. This CDR3 comprises 15 residues. The CDR3 region is CASMDRAGLNTEAFF. The CDR3 DNA sequence: TGTGCCAGCATGGATCGGGCGGGTCTGAACACTGAAGCTTTCTTT.

V and J are TRBV9 and TRBJ2-3; TRBD2 matches 14 bases. V lost 3 bases, J lost 0 bases, and 6 bases stayed unmatched. CDR1 SGDLS and CDR2 YYNGEE come from the germline V gene. The CDR3 consists of 18 residues. CDR3 loop: CASSATSGGAYSTDTQYF. In nucleotides, the CDR3 is TGTGCCAGCAGCGCGACTAGCGGGGGGGCCTACAGCACAGATACGCAGTATTTT.

The rearrangement joins TRBV4-3 to TRBJ2-5; D is perhaps TRBD2 (6 bases). Trimming removed 4 bases at V and 0 bases at J, with 6 bases between. The germline CDR1 and CDR2 sequences are LGHNA and YSLEER. CDR3 length: 13 residues. CDR3 coding DNA: TGCGCCAGCAGCCGGGACTACCAAGAGACCCAGTACTTC. As protein: CASSRDYQETQYF.